This TCR beta chain was sequenced for a study of shared clonotypes between healthy human individuals. Naive CD8 cells lacked CD45RO, underwent positive selection for CCR7 and left out terminally differentiated effector memory CD45RA+ cells. In its sample, this clone was seen once. TCRdb keeps only in-frame clones here, not all; method: immunoSEQ multiplex PCR. In the table there are nearly 2 million clones, about 95% of which are singletons. With 0 bases removed from V and 5 bases from J, the gap between germline ends came to 14 bases. The CDR3 has 15 amino acids. In germline, CDR1 is SGDLS, CDR2 YYNGEE.

Sequencing was carried out using naive CD8+ T cells sorted from blood. The receptor comes from a man aged 18 to 29 in good health. The chain recombines TRBV9 with TRBJ1-2; weak D call: TRBD1 (6 bases). CDR3 nucleotide sequence: TGTGCCAGCAGCGTAGGCGAGGGGGGGCAGTATGGCTACACCTTC. It is translated as CASSVGEGGQYGYTF.